The 14 T cell receptor beta chains below come from one sample, sequenced in a study of T cells in Graves' hyperthyroidism and ophthalmopathy. Regions amplified from RNA transcripts were the TCR beta CDR3 regions. The study used the HTBI primer set for a first-round RT-PCR of the TCR CDR3. TCRdb reprocessed the multiplex PCR reads with MiXCR, giving one entry per CDR3 protein. The sample includes 500,000 to 800,000 distinct CDR3 sequences, less than 45% of them seen just once. Sequencing was carried out using peripheral blood or thyroid tissue (not recorded which). The receptors derive from an adult man with Graves' disease, either hyperthyroidism or ophthalmopathy (not recorded which).

The chain combines TRBV15 with TRBJ1-4; the D is unclear. Germline assignment: CDR1 LNHNV and CDR2 YYDKDF (reference sequence). Trimming took off 3 bases at V and 8 bases at J, with 16 bases between the two ends. The CDR3 is 15 amino acids. The CDR3 loop is CATSSIRYTEEKLFF. The CDR3 DNA is TGTGCCACCAGCAGTATACGTTACACTGAAGAAAAACTGTTTTTT.

The chain employs TRBV5-1 and TRBJ2-3; D perhaps matches TRBD2 (5 bases). Germline values: CDR1 SGHRS, CDR2 YFSETQ. CDR3 size: 16 residues. V lost 0 bases and J lost 4, with 15 bases in between. CDR3 nucleotides: TGCGCCAGCAGCTTGGCATCTAGCTTTCCGGCAGATACGCAGTATTTT. As protein: CASSLASSFPADTQYF.

The rearrangement uses TRBV7-2 and TRBJ1-1; 8 bases match TRBD1. The V and J ends lost 0 bases and 2 bases, in that order; junction bases with no gene match: 5. CDR1 is SGHTA and CDR2 is FQGNSA in the germline V gene. The length of the CDR3 is 16 residues. This CDR3 is CASSLAPGQVNTEAFF. The CDR3 DNA sequence: TGTGCCAGCAGCTTAGCCCCGGGACAGGTAAACACTGAAGCTTTCTTT.

This clonotype was detected ten times or more. The chain combines TRBV7-2 with TRBJ1-1; D is unclear. V was trimmed by 1 base and J by 8 bases, leaving 5 bases between them. The CDR3 has 11 residues. CDR1 and CDR2 from the germline V gene are SGHTA and FQGNSA. The CDR3 DNA reads TGTGCCAGCAGCTTAGTGAGGGAAGCTTTCTTT. This encodes CASSLVREAFF.

This chain uses TRBV5-1 with TRBJ2-7; 10 bases are shared with TRBD1. V shed 4 bases, J shed 2 bases, and the junction held 6 bases outside the gene matches. The CDR3 consists of 15 residues. Per the germline V gene, CDR1 is SGHRS and CDR2 is YFSETQ. The CDR3 is CASSPGTGVTYEQYF. CDR3 in DNA: TGCGCCAGCAGCCCCGGGACAGGGGTTACCTACGAGCAGTACTTC.

A word on this clonotype: A much larger clone lies one base from this, so it may be a read error. Since no conserved phenylalanine or tryptophan closes the CDR3, a read error is the likely cause. The chain links TRBV7-8 to TRBJ2-7; 7 nucleotides line up with TRBD2. Trimming removed 3 bases from V and 0 bases from J; junction bases left unmatched: 5. This CDR3 is built from 15 residues. CDR1 is SGHVS, CDR2 FQNEAQ, per germline. For the CDR3, the DNA is TGTGCCAGCAGCTTGCTAGCGGCTAGCTCCTACGAGCAGTACCTC. Translated: CASSLLAASSYEQYL.

To note about this clonotype: A much more abundant neighbour one base away suggests this may be a read error. This chain uses TRBV7-9 with TRBJ2-2; D is perhaps TRBD2 (6 bases). V was cut by 5 bases and J by 2 bases, with 15 bases left in between. Germline CDR1 reads SEHNR; CDR2 reads FQNEAQ (reference sequence). The CDR3 runs 16 residues. CDR3 nucleotide sequence: TGTGCCAGCAGCGCCGGACTTAGCGGTAACACCGGGGAGCTGTTTTTT. Translating it yields CASSAGLSGNTGELFF.

This clonotype came up a few times. V gene TRBV20-1 combines with J gene TRBJ1-1, with D hard to call. Trimming cost V 7 bases and J 7 bases, with 13 bases left between them. Germline CDR1 reads DFQATT; CDR2 reads SNEGSKA (reference sequence). The CDR3 runs 11 residues. The CDR3 DNA reads TGCAGTGGAAGGAGATCTCGTGAAGCTTTCTTT. It yields the protein CSGRRSREAFF.

This clonotype occurred many times. This rearrangement joins TRBV19 to TRBJ1-1; 9 nucleotides align to TRBD1. CDR3 length equals 14 residues. Germline loops: CDR1 LNHDA, CDR2 SQIVND (reference sequence). With 7 bases clipped from V and 5 bases from J, the junction kept 8 bases outside the gene matches. The CDR3 DNA follows: TGTGCCAGTATCTCACAGGGGGCGGGAACTGAAGCTTTCTTT. Protein product: CASISQGAGTEAFF.

The chain carries TRBV5-8 and TRBJ1-5; 7 nucleotides align to TRBD1. The V gene's germline CDR1 is SGHTS and CDR2 YDEGEE. The CDR3 sequence is 15 residues long. Unmatched junction bases numbered 6, after V lost 6 bases and J lost 0 bases. CDR3 coding DNA: TGTGCCAGCACCACGGGACAGCATAGCAATCAGCCCCAGCATTTT. It translates to CASTTGQHSNQPQHF.

The sample holds many counts of this clonotype. V is TRBV20-1 and J is TRBJ1-6, with D uncertain. Germline CDR1 and CDR2: DFQATT and SNEGSKA (reference sequence). The CDR3 length is 15 residues. Trimming shortened V by 1 base and J by 8 bases, and 15 bases separated the two germline ends. CDR3 DNA: TGCAGTGCTAGAGTTGGTCGCCCGATGGATTCACCCCTCCACTTT. This translates into CSARVGRPMDSPLHF.

This clonotype was counted only a few times. The chain links TRBV5-1 to TRBJ2-5; D remains unclear. This CDR3 is built from 14 residues. The V and J ends lost 2 bases and 2 bases respectively, with 10 bases between them. The germline CDR1 and CDR2 sequences are SGHRS and YFSETQ. CDR3 protein: CASSLGLTQETQYF. CDR3 DNA: TGCGCCAGCAGCTTAGGGCTGACTCAAGAGACCCAGTACTTC. The full variable domain, with the rest looked up from reference TRBV5-1 and TRBJ2-5, is KAGVTQTPRYLIKTRGQQVTLSCSPISGHRSVSWYQQTPGQGLQFLFEYFSETQRNKGNFPGRFSGRQFSNSRSEMNVSTLELGDSALYLCASSLGLTQETQYFGPGTRLLVL.

This clonotype has a count of ten or more. The V and J genes are TRBV20-1 and TRBJ1-6; TRBD1 aligns across 8 bases. Germline V gives CDR1 DFQATT, CDR2 SNEGSKA (reference sequence). Trimming removed 6 bases from V and 8 bases from J; junction bases left unmatched: 3. This CDR3 contains 12 residues. For the CDR3, the DNA is TGCAGTGCAAGACAGGGGTATTCACCCCTCCACTTT. It specifies CSARQGYSPLHF.

The chain has TRBV10-3 and TRBJ1-6; no reliable D call. V was trimmed by 6 bases and J by 5 bases, leaving 14 bases between them. CDR3 length: 15 amino acids. Germline V gives CDR1 ENHRY, CDR2 SYGVKD. The CDR3 sequence: CAIRSGNWNNSPLHF. CDR3 nucleotides: TGTGCCATCAGGTCAGGAAATTGGAATAATTCACCCCTCCACTTT.